This paragraph covers one T cell receptor (beta chain) sequence. Its antigen is still unknown. This record comes from a study of T cells expressing NK-cell markers. Study in general: Sorted CD3+CD56-NKG2C+, CD3+CD56+NKG2C+ and CD3+CD56+NKG2C- T cells supplied the TCR beta repertoires.

CDR1 SGHKS and CDR2 YYEKEE come from the germline V gene (reference sequence). There are 14 residues in the CDR3. TCRdb reanalyzed the 5' RACE reads and collapses them to one entry per CDR3 protein, without DNA. The table counts roughly 160,000 distinct CDR3 sequences; 18% lies in the top ten. Study-wide findings and caveats: A handful of donors carried dominant NKG2C+ clonotypes that made up roughly 1.0-8% of their CD8+ T cells. These clonotypes additionally ranked first within the CD3+CD56-NKG2C+ fraction of several donors.

Sequenced input: blood T cells: a sorted CD56 or NKG2C T cell subset, CD4+ or CD8+ T cells, or bulk PBMC T cells (not recorded which). The chain uses TRBV5-5 and TRBJ2-5; TCRdb picks TRBD1, but there is no DNA to check that call. The TCR sequence derives from a woman aged 18-70 years in good health. CDR3 sequence: CASSYTGGAETQYF.